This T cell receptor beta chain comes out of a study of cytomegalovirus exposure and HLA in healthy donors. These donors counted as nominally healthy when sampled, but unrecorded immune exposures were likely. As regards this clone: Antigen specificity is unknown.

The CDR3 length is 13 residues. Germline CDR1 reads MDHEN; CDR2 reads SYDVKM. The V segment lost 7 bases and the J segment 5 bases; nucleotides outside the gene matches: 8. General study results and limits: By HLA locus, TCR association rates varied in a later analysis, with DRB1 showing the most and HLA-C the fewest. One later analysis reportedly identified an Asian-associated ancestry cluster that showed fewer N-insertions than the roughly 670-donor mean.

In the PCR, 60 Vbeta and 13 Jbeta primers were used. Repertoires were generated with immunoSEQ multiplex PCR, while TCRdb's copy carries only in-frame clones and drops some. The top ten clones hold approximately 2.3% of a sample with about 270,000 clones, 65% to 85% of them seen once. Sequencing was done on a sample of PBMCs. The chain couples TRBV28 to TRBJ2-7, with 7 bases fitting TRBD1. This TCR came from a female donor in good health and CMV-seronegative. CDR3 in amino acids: CASNQQGIHEQYF. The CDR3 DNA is TGTGCCAGCAACCAACAGGGGATCCACGAGCAGTACTTC.